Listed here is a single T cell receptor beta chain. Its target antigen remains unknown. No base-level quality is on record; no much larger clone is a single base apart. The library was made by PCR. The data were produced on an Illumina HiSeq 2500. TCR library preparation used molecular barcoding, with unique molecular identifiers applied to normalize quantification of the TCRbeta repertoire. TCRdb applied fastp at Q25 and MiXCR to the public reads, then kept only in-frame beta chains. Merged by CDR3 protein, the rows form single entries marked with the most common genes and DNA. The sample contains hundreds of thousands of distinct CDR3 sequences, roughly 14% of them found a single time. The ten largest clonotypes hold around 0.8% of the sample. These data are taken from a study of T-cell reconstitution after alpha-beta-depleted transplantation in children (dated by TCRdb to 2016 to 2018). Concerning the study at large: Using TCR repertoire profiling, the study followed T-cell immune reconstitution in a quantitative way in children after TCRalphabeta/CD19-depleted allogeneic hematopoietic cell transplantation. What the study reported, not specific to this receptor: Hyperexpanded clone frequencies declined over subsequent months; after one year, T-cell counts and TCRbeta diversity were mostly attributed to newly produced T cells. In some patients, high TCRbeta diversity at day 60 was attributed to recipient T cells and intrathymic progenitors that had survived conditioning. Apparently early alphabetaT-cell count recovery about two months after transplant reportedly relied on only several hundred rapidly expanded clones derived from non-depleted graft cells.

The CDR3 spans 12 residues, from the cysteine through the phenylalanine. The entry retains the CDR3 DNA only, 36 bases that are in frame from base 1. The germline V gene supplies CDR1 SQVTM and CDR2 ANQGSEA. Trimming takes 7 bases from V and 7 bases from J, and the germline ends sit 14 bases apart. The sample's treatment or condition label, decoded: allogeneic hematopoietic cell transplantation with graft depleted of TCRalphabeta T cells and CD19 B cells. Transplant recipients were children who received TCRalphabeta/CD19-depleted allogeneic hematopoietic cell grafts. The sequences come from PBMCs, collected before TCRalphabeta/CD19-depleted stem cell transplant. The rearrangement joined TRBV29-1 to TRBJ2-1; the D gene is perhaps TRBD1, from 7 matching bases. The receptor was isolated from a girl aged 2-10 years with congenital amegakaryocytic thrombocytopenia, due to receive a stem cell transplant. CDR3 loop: CSGSGGRNEQFF. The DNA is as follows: TGCAGCGGGTCAGGGGGGCGGAATGAGCAGTTCTTC.